Below are 6 T cell receptor beta chains sequenced from a single sample in a study of spatial heterogeneity in lung cancer. Time point specified: sample taken at primary tumor resection. Each CDR3 protein gets one entry after TCRdb re-called the 5' RACE reads with MiXCR. The data show approximately 15,000 distinct CDR3 sequences, 3.6% seen once. The sample in question was normal lung tissue next to the tumor, obtained at surgery. The receptor source for this set is a male donor with early-stage non-small cell lung cancer.

This clonotype was counted many times. For a library built for alpha chains, this beta chain is a stray read; little rests on its size. The V and J genes are TRBV9 and TRBJ2-1; no reliable D call. The CDR3 runs 14 residues. The germline V gene encodes CDR1 SGDLS and CDR2 YYNGEE. Trimming cost V 3 bases and J 5 bases, with 12 bases left between them. DNA for the CDR3: TGTGCCAGCAGCGCGCGACATGAGGACAATGAGCAGTTCTTC. Translated, it gives CASSARHEDNEQFF.

At least ten counts were recorded for this clonotype. This beta chain is a stray read from a library made for alpha chains; its abundance is not meaningful. V and J are TRBV3-1 and TRBJ2-7; the D gene is possibly TRBD1 (6 bases). Germline V gene lookup returns CDR1 LGHDT and CDR2 YNNKEL (reference sequence). V was trimmed by 4 bases and J by 1 base, leaving 11 bases between them. The CDR3 consists of 14 residues. CDR3 protein: CASSPGHQSYEQYF. The CDR3 DNA follows: TGTGCCAGCAGCCCGGGACACCAGTCCTACGAGCAGTACTTC.

This clonotype was recorded at least ten times. This beta chain is an unintended read in a library built for alpha chains; its size means little. The chain has TRBV27 and TRBJ2-5; D may be TRBD1 (5 bases). Trimming stripped 6 bases from V and 3 bases from J, with 8 bases between. The germline V gene has CDR1 MNHEY and CDR2 SMNVEV (reference sequence). There are 12 residues in the CDR3. CDR3 sequence: CASRVQEETQYF. CDR3 in DNA: TGTGCCAGCAGAGTACAGGAAGAGACCCAGTACTTC.

This clonotype was counted at least ten times. Being off target in a library aimed at alpha chains, this beta chain has a size of little meaning. V and J are TRBV14 and TRBJ2-3; TRBD2 matches 9 bases. The germline gives CDR1 SGHDN, CDR2 FVKESK. The CDR3 length is 15 residues. V lost 3 bases and J lost 3; bases outside the gene matches: 4. CDR3 nucleotides: TGTGCCAGCAGCCATTGGACTAGCGTGACAGATACGCAGTATTTT. Translation: CASSHWTSVTDTQYF.

This clonotype was seen ten or more times. The library was built for alpha chains, so this beta chain is an off-target read and its size means little. The chain has TRBV7-8 and TRBJ2-5; a weak D match, TRBD1 (5 bases). Trimming removed 8 bases from V and 1 base from J, with 11 bases in between. Germline V CDR1 and CDR2: SGHVS, FQNEAQ. The CDR3 totals 13 residues. CDR3 bases: TGTGCCAGCGGGCAGGGCCCCCAAGAGACCCAGTACTTC. Protein product: CASGQGPQETQYF. The full variable domain, in which reference TRBV7-8 and TRBJ2-5 provide the parts outside the CDR3, is GAGVSQSPRYKVAKRGQDVALRCDPISGHVSLFWYQQALGQGPEFLTYFQNEAQLDKSGLPSDRFFAERPEGSVSTLKIQRTQQEDSAVYLCASGQGPQETQYFGPGTRLLVL.

This clonotype was observed at least ten times. Little can be read into the size of this beta chain, an off-target read in a library designed for alpha chains. The J gene is TRBJ2-1, the V gene TRBV10-3, with 7 bases matching TRBD2. This CDR3 is built from 17 residues. From germline, CDR1 is ENHRY and CDR2 SYGVKD. The V and J ends lost 4 bases and 0 bases, in that order; junction bases with no gene match: 9. CDR3 amino acids: CAISGQLTGGSYNEQFF. The DNA of the CDR3 is TGTGCCATCAGTGGTCAATTGACGGGAGGCTCCTACAATGAGCAGTTCTTC.